These T cell receptor beta chains were read from a single sample in a study of T-cell memory formation after mild COVID-19. From the 5' RACE reads, TCRdb called clonotypes with MiXCR, one entry per CDR3 protein. The data show more than 300,000 distinct CDR3 sequences, 20% to 25% seen once. Sequencing input: PBMCs or a T cell subset sorted from them (not recorded which). These receptors were collected from a man younger than 30 who had mild COVID-19 (a few samples of this study predate the infection). Cell type and time point are not known. Each CDR3 is given without its conserved first and last residue.

>11|TRBV4-1|TRBJ1-1
ASSLLWNTEAF
>12|TRBV5-1|TRBJ1-2
ASTRDRIRDGYT
>14|TRBV27|TRBJ2-1
ASSPFGAGGYDEQF
>9|TRBV20-1|TRBJ1-1
SVGENTEAF
>12|TRBV6-5|TRBJ1-1
ASSYLQGGTEAF
>12|TRBV27|TRBJ1-2
ASSLGGRDYGYT
>10|TRBV6-2/TRBV6-3|TRBJ1-1
ASSSGEWWAF
>12|TRBV11-1|TRBJ2-1
ASRWGGQDNEQF
>11|TRBV5-1|TRBJ1-1
ASSRGLSTEAF
>13|TRBV20-1|TRBJ2-5
SARAHNRGQETQY
>13|TRBV5-1|TRBJ2-3
ASSELQGDADTQY
>11|TRBV7-3|TRBJ1-1
ASSPPGATEAF
>15|TRBV4-2|TRBJ2-7
ASSQGAGGTGLYEQY
>11|TRBV12-3/TRBV12-4|TRBJ2-5
ASSPTGVETQY
>14|TRBV7-6|TRBJ2-3
ASSLRGRGITDTQY
>15|TRBV5-6|TRBJ2-2
ASLRGARGDRTGELF
>11|TRBV12-3/TRBV12-4|TRBJ1-3
ASSTDPGDTIY
>11|TRBV28|TRBJ1-2
ASRLTGQSGYT
>15|TRBV6-2/TRBV6-3|TRBJ1-5
ASSYSQRSGLNQPQH
>13|TRBV6-5|TRBJ2-2
ASSYGQGAVGELF
>10|TRBV7-2|TRBJ2-7
ASSANGYEQY
>10|TRBV10-2|TRBJ2-5
ASGAGQETQY
>12|TRBV6-6|TRBJ2-5
ASRSATRGETQY
>9|TRBV12-3/TRBV12-4|TRBJ1-1
ASSPLTEAF
>13|TRBV20-1|TRBJ2-1
SARVPAALQGEQF
>11|TRBV7-2|TRBJ1-2
ASSLVAVDGYT
>12|TRBV28|TRBJ2-5
ASSLPGIQETQY
>14|TRBV7-2|TRBJ2-5
ASSLGTGASRETQY
>11|TRBV28|TRBJ2-5
ASSVEVLETQY
>13|TRBV7-2|TRBJ2-3
ASSLLGTSPDTQY
>12|TRBV9|TRBJ2-1
ASSSRTGGGEQF
>14|TRBV11-2|TRBJ2-5
ASSLAAGGVQETQY
>14|TRBV12-3/TRBV12-4|TRBJ2-1
ASSFSVGQGANEQF
>11|TRBV7-6|TRBJ2-7
ASSLGGLYEQY
>13|TRBV27|TRBJ2-1
ASRGQGAYYNEQF
>12|TRBV6-2/TRBV6-3|TRBJ2-7
ASSYREFSYEQY
>13|TRBV27|TRBJ2-5
ASSLGLTRGETQY
>13|TRBV24-1|TRBJ1-1
ATSDRPQANRTAF
>14|TRBV19|TRBJ2-2
ASSSAGGAKTGELF
>13|TRBV5-1|TRBJ1-1
ASSKPTQGGTEAF
>13|TRBV25-1|TRBJ2-1
ASSDPEGLGNEQF
>15|TRBV12-5|TRBJ1-3
ASGPPQDSLSGNTIY
>16|TRBV4-1|TRBJ2-5
ASSQDQVLLAGVETQY
>14|TRBV27|TRBJ2-3
ASSVIGTGEGDTQY